This TCR beta chain originates from a study of T cell responses to AZD1222 COVID-19 vaccine. Overall study findings and caveats: The study sampled repertoires only after the peak T cell response. Clonal diversity may have been underestimated in mostly white British donors. Targets within unmutated variant regions were reportedly found for nearly half of spike-specific TCRs.

With regard to this clone: Its antigen is still unknown.

The CDR3 consists of 13 residues. Germline V gives CDR1 KGHSH, CDR2 LQKENI. V gave up 1 base and J gave up 6 bases, with 7 bases separating them. Produced via immunoSEQ multiplex PCR; TCRdb's table is partial and in-frame only. The repertoire holds about 100,000 clones, with 88% as singletons. The source was peripheral blood, collected on day 0 of AZD1222 vaccination. This sequence joins TRBV18 and TRBJ1-3, with no clear D. This clonotype was obtained from an adult in good health. The DNA for the CDR3 is TGTGCCAGCTCACCACTTGGGGAAAACACCATATATTTT. This gives the protein CASSPLGENTIYF.